These T cell receptor beta chains were read from a single sample in a study of T cell responses to AZD1222 COVID-19 vaccine. The method was immunoSEQ multiplex PCR; TCRdb's version includes in-frame clones alone and lacks a portion of them. The data hold hundreds of thousands of clones, with around 93% observed a single time. Specimen: peripheral blood, collected 28 days after the second AZD1222 dose. These receptors originate from an adult who received the AZD1222 COVID-19 vaccine. Both conserved end residues are part of each CDR3. The order of the fields is J gene, clone size, V gene, D gene, CDR3 DNA, CDR3 protein. D genes are given only for firm matches. Size is stated for part of the rows, as once, few or many counts, or as a class when the clone is expanded.

J gene: TRBJ2-7
clone size: -
V gene: TRBV3-1/TRBV3-2
D gene: -
CDR3 DNA: TGTGCCAGCAGCCAAGGGTACGAGCAGTACTTC
CDR3 protein: CASSQGYEQYF

J gene: TRBJ1-1
clone size: -
V gene: TRBV5-1
D gene: -
CDR3 DNA: TGCGCCAGCAGCACCTCGGGGGGGCGGAACACTGAAGCTTTCTTT
CDR3 protein: CASSTSGGRNTEAFF

J gene: TRBJ2-2
clone size: -
V gene: TRBV11-2
D gene: -
CDR3 DNA: TGTGCCAGCAGCCCCCGGACGGTTGGGACCGGGGAGCTGTTTTTT
CDR3 protein: CASSPRTVGTGELFF

J gene: TRBJ2-7
clone size: -
V gene: TRBV7-6
D gene: TRBD1
CDR3 DNA: TGTGCCAGCAGCTCCCGGACAGGGCCGCCCTACGAGCAGTACTTC
CDR3 protein: CASSSRTGPPYEQYF

J gene: TRBJ2-1
clone size: -
V gene: TRBV10-3
D gene: -
CDR3 DNA: TGTGCCACGACCTCGCAGGGGACGGTAAATGAGCAGTTCTTC
CDR3 protein: CATTSQGTVNEQFF

J gene: TRBJ1-5
clone size: once
V gene: TRBV2
D gene: TRBD1
CDR3 DNA: TGTGCCAGCAGTCAGGGGGCCGGCAATCAGCCCCAGCATTTT
CDR3 protein: CASSQGAGNQPQHF

J gene: TRBJ2-1
clone size: -
V gene: TRBV6-1
D gene: -
CDR3 DNA: TGTGCCAGCAGTGAAGTTGAGCAGTTCTTC
CDR3 protein: CASSEVEQFF

J gene: TRBJ1-2
clone size: -
V gene: TRBV6-5
D gene: -
CDR3 DNA: TGTGCCAGCAGTACCCCGGGGGGCGGCTACACCTTC
CDR3 protein: CASSTPGGGYTF

J gene: TRBJ1-6
clone size: -
V gene: TRBV18
D gene: TRBD1
CDR3 DNA: TGTGCCAGCTCACCCGGGAACAGGGGGGTTAATTCACCCCTCCACTTT
CDR3 protein: CASSPGNRGVNSPLHF

J gene: TRBJ2-7
clone size: once
V gene: TRBV5-1
D gene: TRBD1
CDR3 DNA: TGCGCCAGCAGCCCAGGGGGCTACGAGCAGTACTTC
CDR3 protein: CASSPGGYEQYF

J gene: TRBJ1-2
clone size: once
V gene: TRBV5-4
D gene: -
CDR3 DNA: TGTGCCAGCAGCTTGGGCGGGAACTATGGCTACACCTTC
CDR3 protein: CASSLGGNYGYTF

J gene: TRBJ2-5
clone size: -
V gene: TRBV11-1
D gene: -
CDR3 DNA: TGTGCCAGCAGCTTTAACAGGGAAGGGACCCAGTACTTC
CDR3 protein: CASSFNREGTQYF

J gene: TRBJ2-2
clone size: -
V gene: TRBV18
D gene: -
CDR3 DNA: TGTGCCAGCTCAAGCCAGGGGAGATGGACCGGGGAGCTGTTTTTT
CDR3 protein: CASSSQGRWTGELFF

J gene: TRBJ1-5
clone size: -
V gene: TRBV9
D gene: -
CDR3 DNA: TGTGCCAGCAGCGTGGGACTCCTCGATCAGCCCCAGCATTTT
CDR3 protein: CASSVGLLDQPQHF

J gene: TRBJ1-1
clone size: -
V gene: TRBV3-1/TRBV3-2
D gene: -
CDR3 DNA: TGTGCCAGCAGCCCCCCACGGAACACTGAAGCTTTCTTT
CDR3 protein: CASSPPRNTEAFF

J gene: TRBJ2-1
clone size: -
V gene: TRBV20-1
D gene: -
CDR3 DNA: TGCAGTGCTAGTCCCGGGAGCTCCTACAATGAGCAGTTCTTC
CDR3 protein: CSASPGSSYNEQFF

J gene: TRBJ2-7
clone size: -
V gene: TRBV9
D gene: -
CDR3 DNA: TGTGCCAGCAGCGACGGGACTTCGGCACGGGAGCAGTACTTC
CDR3 protein: CASSDGTSAREQYF

J gene: TRBJ1-5
clone size: -
V gene: TRBV28
D gene: TRBD1
CDR3 DNA: TGTGCCAGCAGCTTGAGGGGGCGAGGCAATCAGCCCCAGCATTTT
CDR3 protein: CASSLRGRGNQPQHF

J gene: TRBJ1-2
clone size: -
V gene: TRBV6-2/TRBV6-3
D gene: -
CDR3 DNA: TGTGCCAGCAGTTATACCGGGAATGGCTACACCTTC
CDR3 protein: CASSYTGNGYTF

J gene: TRBJ1-5
clone size: -
V gene: TRBV28
D gene: -
CDR3 DNA: TGTGCCAGCAGTGGTATCGGGTTTACCAATCAGCCCCAGCATTTT
CDR3 protein: CASSGIGFTNQPQHF

J gene: TRBJ1-2
clone size: once
V gene: TRBV28
D gene: -
CDR3 DNA: TGTGCCAGCAGCTTTAAGGAGTATGGCTACACCTTC
CDR3 protein: CASSFKEYGYTF

J gene: TRBJ2-7
clone size: -
V gene: TRBV7-4
D gene: TRBD2
CDR3 DNA: TGTGCCAGCAGCCCACTAGCCCCCCCCGGGACTAGCCGTAATGTTCCCTACGAGCAGTACTTC
CDR3 protein: CASSPLAPPGTSRNVPYEQYF

J gene: TRBJ2-2
clone size: -
V gene: TRBV29-1
D gene: TRBD2
CDR3 DNA: TGCAGCGTTGAAGGAGCGGGAGGGCGGACCGGGGAGCTGTTTTTT
CDR3 protein: CSVEGAGGRTGELFF

J gene: TRBJ1-6
clone size: -
V gene: TRBV28
D gene: -
CDR3 DNA: TGTGCCAGCAGCCCGCCCAATAATTCACCCCTCCACTTT
CDR3 protein: CASSPPNNSPLHF

J gene: TRBJ1-2
clone size: -
V gene: TRBV27
D gene: -
CDR3 DNA: TGTGCCAGCAGTTTATCCAGGACTTATGGCTACACCTTC
CDR3 protein: CASSLSRTYGYTF

J gene: TRBJ2-7
clone size: -
V gene: TRBV7-8
D gene: TRBD2
CDR3 DNA: TGTGCCAGCAGCTTACCGGGACTAGCAACTTACTACGAGCAGTACTTC
CDR3 protein: CASSLPGLATYYEQYF

J gene: TRBJ2-1
clone size: -
V gene: TRBV11-2
D gene: TRBD2
CDR3 DNA: TGTGCCAGCAGACACCCCCCGGGAGGTGAGCAGTTCTTC
CDR3 protein: CASRHPPGGEQFF

J gene: TRBJ2-3
clone size: -
V gene: TRBV6-5
D gene: -
CDR3 DNA: TGTGCCAGCCGAAACCAACGCACAGATACGCAGTATTTT
CDR3 protein: CASRNQRTDTQYF